This T cell receptor (beta chain) emerged from a study of blood T cell repertoires in COVID-19. Study overall: The samples span acute and convalescent COVID-19 from the United States, Italy and Spain.

Original handling: Scientists estimated how many nucleated cells there were by amplifying reference gene primers. The table came from immunoSEQ multiplex PCR; TCRdb's copy has only in-frame clones and leaves some out. That table furnishes V, J and clone size, whereas the DNA furnished D and trimming. The data hold around 250,000 clones, with more than 75% observed a single time. The V segment lost 3 bases and the J segment 3 bases; nucleotides outside the gene matches: 4. CDR3 length equals 15 residues. Germline values: CDR1 LNHNV, CDR2 YYDKDF (reference sequence). The V call is TRBV15, the J call TRBJ2-7, with 11 bases lining up with TRBD1. The receptor's source is a man at least 80 years old with acute or convalescent COVID-19. Sequenced: peripheral blood. The CDR3 is CATSRGTGGIYEQYF. As DNA, the CDR3 is TGTGCCACCAGCAGGGGGACAGGGGGAATCTACGAGCAGTACTTC.